The rows below give T cell receptor beta chains drawn from one sample of a study of cytomegalovirus exposure and HLA in healthy donors. Profiling relied on immunoSEQ multiplex PCR, and the TCRdb table lists in-frame clones only, not all of them. Of more than 140,000 clones in the sample, approximately 71% were seen once. What was sequenced was PBMCs. The receptors derive from a man aged 35 to 55 in good health and CMV-seronegative. Each CDR3 is given with its conserved first and last residue. Each record gives: V gene, clone size, CDR3 length, J gene, D gene, CDR3 protein, CDR3 DNA. A D gene is named only where the DNA matches it firmly. Some rows have no size entry. The others give once, few or many, or a class for an expanded clone.

v_call: TRBV6-1
clone_size: .
cdr3_length: 13
j_call: TRBJ1-1
d_call: .
cdr3_aa: CASSERGGTEAFF
cdr3_nt: TGTGCCAGCAGTGAACGGGGGGGGACTGAAGCTTTCTTT

v_call: TRBV9
clone_size: .
cdr3_length: 16
j_call: TRBJ2-2
d_call: .
cdr3_aa: CASSPARNGNTGELFF
cdr3_nt: TGTGCCAGCAGCCCAGCGCGGAACGGGAACACCGGGGAGCTGTTTTTT

v_call: TRBV25-1
clone_size: .
cdr3_length: 16
j_call: TRBJ2-1
d_call: TRBD2
cdr3_aa: CASRTLGTSGRREQFF
cdr3_nt: TGTGCCAGCAGGACCCTGGGGACTAGCGGGAGACGTGAGCAGTTCTTC

v_call: TRBV28
clone_size: .
cdr3_length: 14
j_call: TRBJ2-2
d_call: .
cdr3_aa: CASSLTSSTGELFF
cdr3_nt: TGTGCCAGCAGTTTGACTAGTAGCACCGGGGAGCTGTTTTTT

v_call: TRBV5-1
clone_size: .
cdr3_length: 16
j_call: TRBJ2-6
d_call: .
cdr3_aa: CASSQGPNSGANVLTF
cdr3_nt: TGCGCCAGCTCCCAGGGCCCTAACTCTGGGGCCAACGTCCTGACTTTC

v_call: TRBV5-1
clone_size: .
cdr3_length: 14
j_call: TRBJ2-7
d_call: .
cdr3_aa: CASGPDSRSYEQYF
cdr3_nt: TGCGCCAGCGGACCGGACAGCAGATCCTACGAGCAGTACTTC

v_call: TRBV18
clone_size: .
cdr3_length: 17
j_call: TRBJ1-1
d_call: TRBD1
cdr3_aa: CASSPEPGQGAYTEAFF
cdr3_nt: TGTGCCAGCTCACCAGAGCCGGGACAGGGGGCGTACACTGAAGCTTTCTTT

v_call: TRBV6-6
clone_size: once
cdr3_length: 13
j_call: TRBJ2-7
d_call: .
cdr3_aa: CASNRERAYEQYF
cdr3_nt: TGTGCCAGCAACCGGGAAAGGGCTTACGAGCAGTACTTC

v_call: TRBV7-2
clone_size: .
cdr3_length: 15
j_call: TRBJ2-3
d_call: TRBD2
cdr3_aa: CASSLGTTRVDTQYF
cdr3_nt: TGTGCCAGCAGCTTGGGGACTACTCGCGTGGATACGCAGTATTTT

v_call: TRBV27
clone_size: few
cdr3_length: 16
j_call: TRBJ1-5
d_call: TRBD1
cdr3_aa: CASSLPGGPSNQPQHF
cdr3_nt: TGTGCCAGCAGTTTACCAGGGGGCCCCAGCAATCAGCCCCAGCATTTT

v_call: TRBV9
clone_size: once
cdr3_length: 14
j_call: TRBJ1-6
d_call: .
cdr3_aa: CASSAQGIYSPLHF
cdr3_nt: TGTGCCAGCAGCGCACAGGGAATTTATTCACCCCTCCACTTT

v_call: TRBV2
clone_size: once
cdr3_length: 13
j_call: TRBJ2-1
d_call: TRBD2
cdr3_aa: CASSSLAGGERLF
cdr3_nt: TGTGCCAGCAGTAGTCTAGCGGGGGGGGAACGGCTCTTC